The 20 T cell receptor beta chains below all came from one sample that was sequenced in a study of T cell responses to AZD1222 COVID-19 vaccine. TCRdb's table, derived via immunoSEQ multiplex PCR, lists solely in-frame clones and lacks some. The sample lists about 150,000 clones, 85% to 95% occurring once. The input for sequencing was peripheral blood, taken on day 0 of MenACWY control vaccination. The receptor source for this set is an adult in good health.

This clone was seen a single time. The V call is TRBV5-4, the J call TRBJ2-7, with a possible D match to TRBD2 (6 bases). This CDR3 has 13 residues. V was shortened by 1 base and J by 6 bases, with 11 bases between the two germline ends. Germline V lookup: CDR1 SGHNT, CDR2 YYREEE (reference sequence). The CDR3 spells CASSLYREAEQYF. The CDR3 nucleotides are TGTGCCAGCAGCTTGTATAGGGAGGCCGAGCAGTACTTC.

Here the CDR3 reads CATSDFWDRVGNTIYF. CDR3 coding DNA: TGTGCCACCAGTGATTTTTGGGACAGGGTTGGAAACACCATATATTTT. The chain uses TRBV24-1 and TRBJ1-3, with 9 bases lining up with TRBD1. The junction had 3 bases not matched to a gene; V was cut back by 1 base and J by 3 bases. The CDR3 covers 16 residues. Germline V gene sequence: CDR1 KGHDR, CDR2 SFDVKD.

Only one count was recorded for this clone. V is TRBV27 and J is TRBJ2-1; 9 positions match TRBD2. This CDR3 spans 17 amino acids. Unmatched junction bases numbered 15, after V lost 4 bases and J lost 8 bases. Germline V gives CDR1 MNHEY, CDR2 SMNVEV (reference sequence). The CDR3 sequence is CASSSIAGTSSRYEQFF. The CDR3 nucleotides are TGTGCCAGCAGTTCCATCGCCGGGACTAGCTCGAGGTATGAGCAGTTCTTC.

The rearrangement uses TRBV19 and TRBJ2-1, with D perhaps TRBD2 (5 bases). V was cut by 4 bases and J by 9 bases, with 13 bases left in between. CDR1 LNHDA and CDR2 SQIVND come from the germline V gene (reference sequence). The length of the CDR3 is 13 residues. CDR3 coding DNA: TGTGCCAGTAGTAATGAGGGAGTGCGTGAGCAGTTCTTC. It is translated as CASSNEGVREQFF.

CDR3 protein: CASSQTPAYEQYF. The CDR3 bases are TGTGCCAGCAGCCAAACGCCCGCCTACGAGCAGTACTTC. The genes are TRBV11-3 and TRBJ2-7; D remains unclear. CDR1 is SGHNT and CDR2 is YENEEA in the germline V gene. V was pared by 5 bases and J by 2 bases, with 10 bases between. This CDR3 is 13 amino acids long.

The V and J genes are TRBV5-5 and TRBJ1-5; no definite D call. The CDR3 has 14 residues. The germline V gene has CDR1 SGHKS and CDR2 YYEKEE (reference sequence). Trimming cost V 3 bases and J 0 bases, with 7 bases left between them. CDR3 DNA: TGTGCCAGCAGCTCGGGATTTAGCAATCAGCCCCAGCATTTT. Protein: CASSSGFSNQPQHF.

The chain is built from TRBV28 and TRBJ2-1; D is perhaps TRBD1 or TRBD2 (5 bases each). Trimming cost V 3 bases and J 14 bases, with 11 bases left between them. There are 11 residues in the CDR3. The germline V gene encodes CDR1 MDHEN and CDR2 SYDVKM. In DNA form, the CDR3 reads TGTGCCAGCAGTTTGTGGGACGTCGAGTTCTTC. The encoded protein is CASSLWDVEFF.

The chain combines TRBV5-1 with TRBJ2-7, with D perhaps TRBD1 (5 bases). CDR1 SGHRS and CDR2 YFSETQ come from the germline V gene. There are 11 residues in the CDR3. Trimming shortened V by 4 bases and J by 9 bases, and 11 bases separated the two germline ends. The CDR3 coding sequence is TGCGCCAGCAGCAAGGGGTGGGGGCAGTACTTC. It encodes CASSKGWGQYF.

The chain couples TRBV30 to TRBJ1-4; TRBD1 aligns across 9 bases. V was clipped by 0 bases and J by 4 bases; unmatched bases: 9. The CDR3 is 17 amino acids. Germline V CDR1 and CDR2: GTSNPN, SVGIG (reference sequence). CDR3 sequence (DNA): TGTGCCTGGAGTGTAAAGTGGGGACAGGGTGATAATGAAAAACTGTTTTTT. Its protein is CAWSVKWGQGDNEKLFF.

The table lists this clone with a few counts. Other nucleotide sequences from this sample produce the same CDR3. The gene calls are TRBV5-1 and TRBJ2-7, with D possibly matching TRBD1 (6 bases). Germline values: CDR1 SGHRS, CDR2 YFSETQ. V dropped 2 bases and J dropped 4 bases, with 7 bases sitting between them. This CDR3 spans 12 amino acids. The CDR3 DNA follows: TGCGCCAGCAGCTTCCAGGGGTACGAGCAGTACTTC. This codes for CASSFQGYEQYF.

J is TRBJ2-1 and V is TRBV7-3; possibly TRBD1 or TRBD2 for D (5 bases each). Germline V gene data show CDR1 as SGHTA and CDR2 as FQGTGA. The CDR3 covers 16 residues. V was clipped by 5 bases and J by 4 bases, with 18 bases between them. In nucleotides, the CDR3 is TGTGCCAGCAGCAGTCGCCCCGGGACGGGTTACAATGAGCAGTTCTTC. Translated, it gives CASSSRPGTGYNEQFF.

The chain uses TRBV10-3 and TRBJ2-2; 10 bases match TRBD1. This CDR3 comprises 16 residues. The junction had 10 bases not matched to a gene; V was cut back by 6 bases and J by 6 bases. Germline V lookup: CDR1 ENHRY, CDR2 SYGVKD. The CDR3 nucleotides read TGTGCCATCAGCCAAGGACAGGGGGTGGGAGCCGGGGAGCTGTTTTTT. Translation gives CAISQGQGVGAGELFF.

This clone occurred once. The DNA of the CDR3 is TGTGCCAGCAAACTTAACACTGAAGCTTTCTTT. This sequence encodes CASKLNTEAFF. The chain combines TRBV27 with TRBJ1-1; D remains unclear. V was pared by 7 bases and J by 2 bases, with 5 bases between. The CDR3 is 11 residues long. Germline CDR1 MNHEY, CDR2 SMNVEV (reference sequence).

This chain connects TRBV30 to TRBJ1-6; D call uncertain. CDR1 is GTSNPN, CDR2 SVGIG, per germline (reference sequence). This CDR3 comprises 14 residues. The V end was cut by 0 bases, the J end by 7 bases, with 10 bases between. CDR3 DNA: TGTGCCTGGAGTGTATGGCAGCTAAATTCACCCCTCCACTTT. It specifies CAWSVWQLNSPLHF. The full variable domain, completed using reference TRBV30 and TRBJ1-6, is SQTIHQWPATLVQPVGSPLSLECTVEGTSNPNLYWYRQAAGRGLQLLFYSVGIGQISSEVPQNLSASRPQDRQFILSSKKLLLSDSGFYLCAWSVWQLNSPLHFGNGTRLTVT.

The chain has TRBV5-1 and TRBJ1-4, with D possibly matching TRBD1 (6 bases). V lost 3 bases and J lost 5, with 14 bases in between. There are 15 residues in the CDR3. Germline loops: CDR1 SGHRS, CDR2 YFSETQ. The CDR3 loop reads CASSSQGRENEKLFF. The CDR3 bases are TGCGCCAGCAGCTCACAGGGACGGGAGAATGAAAAACTGTTTTTT.

This CDR3 is CASKGDGRNTEAFF. Written as DNA, the CDR3 is TGTGCCAGTAAAGGGGACGGCAGGAACACTGAAGCTTTCTTT. This sequence joins TRBV19 and TRBJ1-1; TRBD1 is a possible D gene (5 bases). CDR1 and CDR2 (germline): LNHDA, SQIVND (reference sequence). Trimming took off 7 bases at V and 1 base at J, with 13 bases between the two ends. The CDR3 runs to 14 residues.

The chain carries TRBV7-9 and TRBJ2-5; D is uncertain. This CDR3 has 12 residues. Trimming cost V 5 bases and J 5 bases, with 9 bases left between them. The germline V gene encodes CDR1 SEHNR and CDR2 FQNEAQ (reference sequence). The CDR3 is CASSATRETQYF. CDR3 nucleotide sequence: TGTGCCAGCAGCGCCACAAGGGAGACCCAGTACTTC.

V gene TRBV20-1 combines with J gene TRBJ2-7, with 9 bases fitting TRBD1. The V and J ends lost 3 bases and 0 bases, in that order; junction bases with no gene match: 3. Germline CDR1 is DFQATT and CDR2 is SNEGSKA (reference sequence). The CDR3 is made up of 14 amino acids. Here the CDR3 reads CSASRQGVSYEQYF. DNA for the CDR3: TGCAGTGCTAGTAGACAGGGGGTCTCCTACGAGCAGTACTTC.

This clone has only one observation. The chain joins TRBV4-1 to TRBJ1-3; no reliable D call. Germline CDR1 is MGHRA and CDR2 is YSYEKL. Trimming took off 5 bases at V and 0 bases at J, with 8 bases between the two ends. This CDR3 contains 14 residues. This chain's CDR3 is CASSTPSSGNTIYF. The CDR3 DNA is TGCGCCAGCAGCACGCCCTCCTCTGGAAACACCATATATTTT.

This clone has just one count. The CDR3 DNA follows: TGTGCCAGCAGCTTGGCGGGAAATGAAAAACTGTTTTTT. This translates into CASSLAGNEKLFF. The chain carries TRBV7-9 and TRBJ1-4; D unclear. CDR1 and CDR2 (germline): SEHNR, FQNEAQ (reference sequence). The length of the CDR3 is 13 residues. The V gene lost 3 bases and the J gene lost 5 bases, with 7 bases spanning the gap.